The next 3 T cell receptor beta chains were all read from a single sample in a study of beta chain features in type 1 diabetes. Study-level points and caveats: Across all four CD4+ subsets, people with type 1 diabetes showed modestly shorter TCRB CDR3s.

Expressed TCRB transcripts got sequenced, as all isolated RNA was reverse transcribed. Repertoires were generated with immunoSEQ multiplex PCR, while TCRdb's copy carries only in-frame clones and drops some. The data show about 240,000 clones, around 13% seen once. These receptors' antigens are unknown. Sequenced: naive CD4+ T cells from blood. All receptors derive from a young man with type 1 diabetes.

V gene TRBV5-1 combines with J gene TRBJ1-2; 10 bases fit TRBD1. Trimming removed 4 bases from V and 0 bases from J; junction bases left unmatched: 3. This CDR3 has 15 amino acids. Germline CDR1 reads SGHRS; CDR2 reads YFSETQ. CDR3: CASSHGQGANYGYTF. In DNA form, the CDR3 reads TGCGCCAGCAGCCATGGACAGGGGGCTAACTATGGCTACACCTTC. The full variable domain, with the rest looked up from reference TRBV5-1 and TRBJ1-2, is KAGVTQTPRYLIKTRGQQVTLSCSPISGHRSVSWYQQTPGQGLQFLFEYFSETQRNKGNFPGRFSGRQFSNSRSEMNVSTLELGDSALYLCASSHGQGANYGYTFGSGTRLTVV.

V usage is TRBV19 and J usage is TRBJ2-3; 9 nucleotides align to TRBD1. The ends lost 5 bases at V and 4 bases at J; junction bases unmatched: 4. The CDR3 is made up of 14 amino acids. CDR1 is LNHDA and CDR2 is SQIVND in the germline V gene (reference sequence). DNA of the CDR3: TGTGCCAGTAGTGACAGGGGGGTGTCAGATACGCAGTATTTT. This sequence encodes CASSDRGVSDTQYF.

This chain joins TRBV2 and TRBJ1-5; D ambiguous. The CDR3 consists of 14 residues. CDR1 and CDR2 from the germline V gene are SNHLY and FYNNEI. V lost 1 base and J 1 base, leaving 5 bases between the germline ends. This chain's CDR3 is CASSEDRSNQPQHF. The CDR3 region has the DNA TGTGCCAGCAGTGAAGACCGGAGCAATCAGCCCCAGCATTTT.